A single sample is the source of the 9 T cell receptor beta chains below, sequenced in a study of cytomegalovirus exposure and HLA in healthy donors (dated by TCRdb to 2016 to 2017). The library was prepared using the immunoSEQ multiplex PCR assay. For the multiplex PCR, a mixture combining 60 forward primers for TCR Vbeta segments and 13 reverse primers for TCR Jbeta segments was used. The table comes from immuneACCESS by way of TCRdb, which keeps in-frame sequences with V and J called. Part of the clones is missing from these tables; in studies checked, under half for an unresolved V gene and the rest for unknown reasons. The sample table holds 65,000 to 80,000 clones, of which less than 80% were seen once. Roughly 8.9% of the sample is in the top ten clones. The source material was PBMCs. The receptors were sampled from a woman aged 40 to 50 in good health and CMV-seropositive.

This clone occurred once. The chain couples TRBV28 to TRBJ2-1, with D uncertain. CDR3 length: 17 residues. The germline V and J ends were trimmed by 3 bases and 4 bases, with 19 bases remaining between them. Germline CDR1 and CDR2: MDHEN and SYDVKM. CDR3 protein: CASSFSFGERTYNEQFF. CDR3 bases: TGTGCCAGCAGTTTCTCATTTGGAGAGCGAACATACAATGAGCAGTTCTTC.

The chain combines TRBV28 with TRBJ1-3, with a possible D match to TRBD1 (5 bases). CDR1 is MDHEN and CDR2 is SYDVKM in the germline V gene. Trimming removed 5 bases at V and 8 bases at J, with 19 bases between. CDR3 length: 15 residues. CDR3 nucleotides: TGTGCCAGCAGTCCATGGGACGGGGGGGAAGACACCATATATTTT. Its protein product is CASSPWDGGEDTIYF.

The chain combines TRBV5-1 with TRBJ2-5, with 7 bases lining up with TRBD2. Judging by the DNA end, TRBJ2-7 fits better; the J call may be wrong. CDR1 SGHRS and CDR2 YFSETQ come from the germline V gene. The CDR3 spans 16 residues. The CDR3 nucleotides read TGCGCCAGCAGCTACATCGCAGCGGGGAACTCCTACGAGCAGTACTTC. Its translation: CASSYIAAGNSYEQYF.

The V and J genes are TRBV18 and TRBJ2-7; 10 bases agree with TRBD1. This CDR3 spans 15 amino acids. With V trimmed by 6 bases and J by 5 bases, 10 bases remained unmatched. Germline loops: CDR1 KGHSH, CDR2 LQKENI. CDR3 sequence (DNA): TGTGCCAGCTCGCGCGCCGGGACAGGGGCCCACGAGCAGTACTTC. Translation: CASSRAGTGAHEQYF.

This chain connects TRBV29-1 to TRBJ2-3, with D possibly being TRBD2 (6 bases). The CDR3 is made up of 15 amino acids. Germline loops: CDR1 SQVTM, CDR2 ANQGSEA. The V gene lost 0 bases and the J gene lost 2 bases, with 12 bases spanning the gap. CDR3: CSVEEGRGNTDTQYF. As DNA, the CDR3 is TGCAGCGTTGAAGAAGGGCGGGGAAACACAGATACGCAGTATTTT.

J is TRBJ1-1 and V is TRBV19, with 7 bases that match TRBD1. With V trimmed by 10 bases and J by 1 base, 9 bases remained unmatched. The CDR3 length is 14 residues. Germline V gene lookup returns CDR1 LNHDA and CDR2 SQIVND (reference sequence). The CDR3 nucleotides are TGTGCCACTCGAAGACAGGGCCGGAACACTGAAGCTTTCTTT. Translation gives CATRRQGRNTEAFF.

This clone was counted a single time. The V and J genes are TRBV9 and TRBJ2-1; D is unresolved. Trimming cost V 0 bases and J 4 bases, with 5 bases left between them. Germline V gene data show CDR1 as SGDLS and CDR2 as YYNGEE. CDR3 size: 13 residues. This chain's CDR3 is CASSVGPYNEQFF. The CDR3, as DNA: TGTGCCAGCAGCGTAGGGCCTTACAATGAGCAGTTCTTC.

The rearrangement uses TRBV11-2 and TRBJ2-7, with 9 bases lining up with TRBD1. Unmatched junction bases numbered 7, after V lost 11 bases and J lost 5 bases. There are 12 residues in the CDR3. Per germline, CDR1 SGHAT and CDR2 FQNNGV. CDR3 DNA sequence: TGTGCCGCAGGGACAGGGTACCACGAGCAGTACTTC. Amino acids: CAAGTGYHEQYF.

The CDR3 reads CASSRGNYGYTF. CDR3 DNA sequence: TGTGCCAGCAGCAGGGGTAACTATGGCTACACCTTC. The chain joins TRBV28 to TRBJ1-2; maybe TRBD1 (6 bases). CDR1 is MDHEN and CDR2 is SYDVKM in the germline V gene. The CDR3 has 12 residues. Trimming removed 6 bases from V and 1 base from J, with 6 bases in between.